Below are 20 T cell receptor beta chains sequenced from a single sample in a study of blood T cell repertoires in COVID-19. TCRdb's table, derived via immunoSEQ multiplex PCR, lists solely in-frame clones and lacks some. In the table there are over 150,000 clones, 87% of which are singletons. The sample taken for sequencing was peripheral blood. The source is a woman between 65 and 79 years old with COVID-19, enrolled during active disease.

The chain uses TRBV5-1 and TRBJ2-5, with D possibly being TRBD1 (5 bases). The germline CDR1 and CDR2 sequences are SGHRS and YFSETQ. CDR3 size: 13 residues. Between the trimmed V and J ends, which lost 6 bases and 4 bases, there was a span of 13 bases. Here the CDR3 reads CASMQGSVETQYF. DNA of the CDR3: TGCGCCAGCATGCAGGGTTCAGTAGAGACCCAGTACTTC.

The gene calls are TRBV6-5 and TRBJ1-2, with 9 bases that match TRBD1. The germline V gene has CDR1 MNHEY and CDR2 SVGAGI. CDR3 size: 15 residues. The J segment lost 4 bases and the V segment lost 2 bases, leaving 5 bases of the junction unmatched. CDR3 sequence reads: CASSYTGQGGYGYTF. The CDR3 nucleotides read TGTGCCAGCAGTTACACGGGACAGGGCGGCTATGGCTACACCTTC.

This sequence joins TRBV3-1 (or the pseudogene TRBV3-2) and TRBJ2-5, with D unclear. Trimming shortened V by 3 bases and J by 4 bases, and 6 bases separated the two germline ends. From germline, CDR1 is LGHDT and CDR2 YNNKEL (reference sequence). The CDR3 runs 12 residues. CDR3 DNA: TGTGCCAGCAGCCACCTGGCAGAGACCCAGTACTTC. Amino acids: CASSHLAETQYF.

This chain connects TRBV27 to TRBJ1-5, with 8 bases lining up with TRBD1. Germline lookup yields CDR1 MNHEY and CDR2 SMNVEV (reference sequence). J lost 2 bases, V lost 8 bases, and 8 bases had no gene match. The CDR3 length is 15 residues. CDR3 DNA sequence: TGTGCCAGCGGGGGACAGGCGGGGGGCAATCAGCCCCAGCATTTT. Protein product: CASGGQAGGNQPQHF.

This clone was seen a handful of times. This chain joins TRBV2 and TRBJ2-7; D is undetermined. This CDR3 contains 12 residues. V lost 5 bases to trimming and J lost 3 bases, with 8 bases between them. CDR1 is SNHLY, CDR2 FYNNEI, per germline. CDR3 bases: TGTGCCAGCAGTCTTAGCAGCTACGAGCAGTACTTC. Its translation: CASSLSSYEQYF. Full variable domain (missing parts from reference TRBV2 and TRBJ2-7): EPEVTQTPSHQVTQMGQEVILRCVPISNHLYFYWYRQILGQKVEFLVSFYNNEISEKSEIFDDQFSVERPDGSNFTLKIRSTKLEDSAMYFCASSLSSYEQYFGPGTRLTVT.

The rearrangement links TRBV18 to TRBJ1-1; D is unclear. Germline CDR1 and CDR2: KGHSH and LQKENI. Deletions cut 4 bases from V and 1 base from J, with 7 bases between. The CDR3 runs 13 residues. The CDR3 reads CASSHTENTEAFF. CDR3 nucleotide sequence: TGTGCCAGCTCACACACAGAGAACACTGAAGCTTTCTTT.

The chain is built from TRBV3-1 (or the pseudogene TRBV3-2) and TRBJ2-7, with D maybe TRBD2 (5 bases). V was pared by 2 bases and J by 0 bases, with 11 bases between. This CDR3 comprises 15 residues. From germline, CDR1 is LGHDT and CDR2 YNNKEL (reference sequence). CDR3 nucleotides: TGTGCCAGCAGCCAAAGCGGTTCGAGCTCCTACGAGCAGTACTTC. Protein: CASSQSGSSSYEQYF.

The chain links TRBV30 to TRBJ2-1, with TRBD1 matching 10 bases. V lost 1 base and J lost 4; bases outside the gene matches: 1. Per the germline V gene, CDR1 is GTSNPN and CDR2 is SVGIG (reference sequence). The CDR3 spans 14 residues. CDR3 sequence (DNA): TGTGCCTGGAGTGCGGACAGGGGGTACAATGAGCAGTTCTTC. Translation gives CAWSADRGYNEQFF.

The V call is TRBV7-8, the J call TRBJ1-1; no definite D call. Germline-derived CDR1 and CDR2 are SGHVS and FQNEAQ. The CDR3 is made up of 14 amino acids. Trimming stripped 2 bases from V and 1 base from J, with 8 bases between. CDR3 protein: CASSLTPQNTEAFF. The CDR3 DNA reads TGTGCCAGCAGCTTAACGCCACAGAACACTGAAGCTTTCTTT. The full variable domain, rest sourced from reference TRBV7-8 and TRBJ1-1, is GAGVSQSPRYKVAKRGQDVALRCDPISGHVSLFWYQQALGQGPEFLTYFQNEAQLDKSGLPSDRFFAERPEGSVSTLKIQRTQQEDSAVYLCASSLTPQNTEAFFGQGTRLTVV.

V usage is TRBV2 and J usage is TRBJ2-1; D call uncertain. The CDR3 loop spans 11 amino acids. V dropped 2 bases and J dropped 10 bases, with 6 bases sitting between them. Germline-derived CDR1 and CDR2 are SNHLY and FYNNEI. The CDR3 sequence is CASSETREQFF. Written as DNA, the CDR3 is TGTGCCAGCAGTGAAACGCGGGAGCAGTTCTTC.

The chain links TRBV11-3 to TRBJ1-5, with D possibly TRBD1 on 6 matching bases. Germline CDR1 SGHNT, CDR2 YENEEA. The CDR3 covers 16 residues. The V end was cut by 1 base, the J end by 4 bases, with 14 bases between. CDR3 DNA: TGTGCCAGCAGCTTAGGGGGACCAGGGGCAAATCAGCCCCAGCATTTT. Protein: CASSLGGPGANQPQHF.

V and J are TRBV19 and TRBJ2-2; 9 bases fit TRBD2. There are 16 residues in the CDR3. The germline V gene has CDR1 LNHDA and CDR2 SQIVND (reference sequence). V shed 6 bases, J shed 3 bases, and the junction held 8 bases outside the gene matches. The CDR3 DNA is TGTGCCAGTAGCGAGAATAGCGGGAGTTACACCGGGGAGCTGTTTTTT. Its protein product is CASSENSGSYTGELFF.

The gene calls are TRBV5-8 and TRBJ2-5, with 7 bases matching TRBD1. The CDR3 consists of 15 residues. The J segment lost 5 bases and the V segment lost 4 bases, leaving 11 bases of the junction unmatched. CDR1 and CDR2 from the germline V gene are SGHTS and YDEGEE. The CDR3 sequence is CASSPDRQPGETQYF. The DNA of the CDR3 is TGTGCCAGCAGCCCGGACAGGCAACCGGGGGAGACCCAGTACTTC.

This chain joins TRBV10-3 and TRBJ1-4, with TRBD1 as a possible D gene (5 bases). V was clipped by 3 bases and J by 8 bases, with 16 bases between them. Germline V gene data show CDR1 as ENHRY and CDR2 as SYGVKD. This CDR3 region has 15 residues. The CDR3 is CAISEGSGLGEKLFF. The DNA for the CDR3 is TGTGCCATCAGTGAAGGGTCAGGGTTGGGAGAAAAACTGTTTTTT.

The CDR3 loop is CASSQLGESHRRNNEQFF. CDR3 nucleotides: TGTGCCAGCAGCCAGTTGGGAGAGAGCCACCGAAGGAACAATGAGCAGTTCTTC. The V gene is TRBV14, the J gene TRBJ2-1; D possibly corresponds to TRBD2 (5 bases). Trimming took off 3 bases at V and 5 bases at J, with 23 bases between the two ends. Germline loops: CDR1 SGHDN, CDR2 FVKESK. The CDR3 is made up of 18 amino acids.

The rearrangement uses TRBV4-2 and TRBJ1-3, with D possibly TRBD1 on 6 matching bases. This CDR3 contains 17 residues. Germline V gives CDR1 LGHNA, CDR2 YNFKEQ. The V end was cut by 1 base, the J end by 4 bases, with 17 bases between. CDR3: CASSQGSSAGAGNTIYF. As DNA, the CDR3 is TGTGCCAGCAGCCAAGGGTCGTCGGCAGGGGCAGGAAACACCATATATTTT.

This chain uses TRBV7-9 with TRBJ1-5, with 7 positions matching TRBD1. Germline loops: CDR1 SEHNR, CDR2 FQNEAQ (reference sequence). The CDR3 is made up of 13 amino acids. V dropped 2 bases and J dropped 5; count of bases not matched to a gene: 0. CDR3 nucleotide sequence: TGTGCCAGCAGCTTAACAGGGGATCAGCCCCAGCATTTT. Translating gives CASSLTGDQPQHF.

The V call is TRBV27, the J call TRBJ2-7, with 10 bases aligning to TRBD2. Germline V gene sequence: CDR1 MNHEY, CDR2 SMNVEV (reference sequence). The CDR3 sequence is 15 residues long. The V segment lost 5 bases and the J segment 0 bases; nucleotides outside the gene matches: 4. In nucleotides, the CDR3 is TGTGCCAGCAGTAAGCTAGCGGGGGACTCCTACGAGCAGTACTTC. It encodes CASSKLAGDSYEQYF.

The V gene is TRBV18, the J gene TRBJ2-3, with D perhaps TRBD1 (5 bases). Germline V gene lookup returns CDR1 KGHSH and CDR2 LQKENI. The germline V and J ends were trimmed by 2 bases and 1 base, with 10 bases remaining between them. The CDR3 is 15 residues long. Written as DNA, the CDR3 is TGTGCCAGCTCACCAAATCCAGGGCGCACAGATACGCAGTATTTT. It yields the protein CASSPNPGRTDTQYF.

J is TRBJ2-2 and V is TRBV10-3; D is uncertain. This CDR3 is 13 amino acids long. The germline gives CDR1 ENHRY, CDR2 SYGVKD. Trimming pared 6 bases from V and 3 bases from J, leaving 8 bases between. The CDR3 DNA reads TGTGCCATCAGCCTCGTCGACACCGGGGAGCTGTTTTTT. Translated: CAISLVDTGELFF.